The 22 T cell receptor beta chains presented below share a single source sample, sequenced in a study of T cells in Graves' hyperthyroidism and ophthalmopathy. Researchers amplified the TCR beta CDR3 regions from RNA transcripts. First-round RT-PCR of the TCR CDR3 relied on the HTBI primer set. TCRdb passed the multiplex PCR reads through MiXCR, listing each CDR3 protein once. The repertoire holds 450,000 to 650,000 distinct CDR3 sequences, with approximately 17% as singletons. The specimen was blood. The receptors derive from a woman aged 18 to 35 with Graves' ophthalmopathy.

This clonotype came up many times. As DNA, the CDR3 is TGTGCCAGCAGCAGGTCCGACAGGAAACTTTACAATGAGCAGTTCTTC. It specifies CASSRSDRKLYNEQFF. The J gene is TRBJ2-1, the V gene TRBV2, with D perhaps matching TRBD1 (6 bases). The V and J ends lost 6 bases and 4 bases respectively, with 19 bases between them. CDR3 length equals 16 residues. The germline gives CDR1 SNHLY, CDR2 FYNNEI.

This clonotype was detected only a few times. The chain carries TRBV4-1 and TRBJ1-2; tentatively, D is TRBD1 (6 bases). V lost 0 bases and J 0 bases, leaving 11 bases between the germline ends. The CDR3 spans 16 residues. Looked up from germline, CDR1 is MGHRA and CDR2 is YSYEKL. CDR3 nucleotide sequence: TGCGCCAGCAGCCAAGAGGAGGACAGTTCTAACTATGGCTACACCTTC. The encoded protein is CASSQEEDSSNYGYTF.

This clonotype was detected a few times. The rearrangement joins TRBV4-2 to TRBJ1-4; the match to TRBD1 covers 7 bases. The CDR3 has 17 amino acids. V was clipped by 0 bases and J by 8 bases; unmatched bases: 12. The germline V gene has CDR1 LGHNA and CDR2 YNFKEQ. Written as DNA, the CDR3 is TGTGCCAGCAGCCAAGACACCACACAGGGGATTTGGGAAAAACTGTTTTTT. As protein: CASSQDTTQGIWEKLFF.

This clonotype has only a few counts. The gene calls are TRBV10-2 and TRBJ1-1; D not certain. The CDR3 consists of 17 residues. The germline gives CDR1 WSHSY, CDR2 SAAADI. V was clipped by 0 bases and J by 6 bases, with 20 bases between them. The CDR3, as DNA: TGCGCCAGCAGTGAGTCGACTACGGGTCTGACCGGACCTGAAGCTTTCTTT. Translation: CASSESTTGLTGPEAFF.

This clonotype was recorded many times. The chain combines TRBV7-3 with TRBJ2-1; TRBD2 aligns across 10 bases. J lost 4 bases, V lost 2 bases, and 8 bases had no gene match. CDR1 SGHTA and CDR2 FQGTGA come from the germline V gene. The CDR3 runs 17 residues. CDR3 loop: CASSLVGLAGEYNEQFF. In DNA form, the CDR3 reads TGTGCCAGCAGCTTAGTAGGGCTAGCGGGAGAGTACAATGAGCAGTTCTTC.

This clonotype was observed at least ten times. This chain's CDR3 is CAWMLEGTTYGYTF. The CDR3 DNA is TGTGCCTGGATGTTAGAGGGAACCACTTATGGCTACACCTTC. This chain connects TRBV30 to TRBJ1-2, with D hard to call. Trimming shortened V by 4 bases and J by 5 bases, and 17 bases separated the two germline ends. The germline CDR1 and CDR2 sequences are GTSNPN and SVGIG (reference sequence). CDR3 size: 14 residues.

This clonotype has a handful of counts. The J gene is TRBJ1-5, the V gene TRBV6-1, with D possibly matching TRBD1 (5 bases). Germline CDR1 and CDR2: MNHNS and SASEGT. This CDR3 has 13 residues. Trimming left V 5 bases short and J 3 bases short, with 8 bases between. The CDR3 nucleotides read TGTGCCAGCAGTTCAGGGATCAATCAGCCCCAGCATTTT. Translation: CASSSGINQPQHF.

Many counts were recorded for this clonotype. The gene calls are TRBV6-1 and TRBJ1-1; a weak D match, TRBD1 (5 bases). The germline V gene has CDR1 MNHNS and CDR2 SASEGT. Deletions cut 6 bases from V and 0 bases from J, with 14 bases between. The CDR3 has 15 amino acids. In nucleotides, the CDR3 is TGTGCCAGCAGGGTAGGCACAGGCATGAACACTGAAGCTTTCTTT. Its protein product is CASRVGTGMNTEAFF.

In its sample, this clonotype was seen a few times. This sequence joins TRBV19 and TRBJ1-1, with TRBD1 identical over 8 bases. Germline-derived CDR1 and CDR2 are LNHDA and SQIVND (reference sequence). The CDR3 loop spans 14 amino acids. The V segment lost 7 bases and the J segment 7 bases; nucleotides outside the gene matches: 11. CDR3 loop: CASTPLQGAGEAFF. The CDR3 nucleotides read TGTGCCAGTACCCCGTTGCAGGGGGCTGGTGAAGCTTTCTTT.

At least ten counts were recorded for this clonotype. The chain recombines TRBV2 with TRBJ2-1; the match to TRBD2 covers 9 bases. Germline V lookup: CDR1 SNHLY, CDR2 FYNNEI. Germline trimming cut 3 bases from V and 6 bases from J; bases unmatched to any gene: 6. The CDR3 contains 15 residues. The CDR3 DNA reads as TGTGCCAGCAGTGAGAGCGGGGGGCAAATCAATGAGCAGTTCTTC. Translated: CASSESGGQINEQFF. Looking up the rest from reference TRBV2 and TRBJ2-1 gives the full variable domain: EPEVTQTPSHQVTQMGQEVILRCVPISNHLYFYWYRQILGQKVEFLVSFYNNEISEKSEIFDDQFSVERPDGSNFTLKIRSTKLEDSAMYFCASSESGGQINEQFFGPGTRLTVL.

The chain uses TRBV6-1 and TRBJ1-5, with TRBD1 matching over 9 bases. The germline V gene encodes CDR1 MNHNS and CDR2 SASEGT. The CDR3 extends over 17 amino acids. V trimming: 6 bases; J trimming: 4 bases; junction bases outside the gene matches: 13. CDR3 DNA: TGTGCCAGCAGCCTACCCCATCAGACAGGGGGGAATCAGCCCCAGCATTTT. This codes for CASSLPHQTGGNQPQHF.

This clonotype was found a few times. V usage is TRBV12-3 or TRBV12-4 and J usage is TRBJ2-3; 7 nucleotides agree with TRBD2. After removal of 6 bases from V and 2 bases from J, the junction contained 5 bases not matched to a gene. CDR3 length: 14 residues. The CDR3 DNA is TGTGCCAGCAGCATTAGCGGGTACACAGATACGCAGTATTTT. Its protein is CASSISGYTDTQYF.

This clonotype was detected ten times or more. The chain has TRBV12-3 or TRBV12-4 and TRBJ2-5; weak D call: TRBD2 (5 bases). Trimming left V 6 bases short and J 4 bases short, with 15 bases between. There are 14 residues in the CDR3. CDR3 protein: CASREKREGETQYF. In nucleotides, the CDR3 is TGTGCCAGCAGGGAGAAACGGGAAGGAGAGACCCAGTACTTC.

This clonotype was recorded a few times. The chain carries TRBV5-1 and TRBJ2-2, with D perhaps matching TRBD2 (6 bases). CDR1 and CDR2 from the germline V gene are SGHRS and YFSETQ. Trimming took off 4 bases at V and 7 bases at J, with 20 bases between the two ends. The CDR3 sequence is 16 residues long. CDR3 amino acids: CASSPEGLLVGGELFF. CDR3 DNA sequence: TGCGCCAGCAGCCCGGAGGGACTCCTCGTCGGCGGGGAGCTGTTTTTT. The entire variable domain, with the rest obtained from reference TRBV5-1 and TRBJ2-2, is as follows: KAGVTQTPRYLIKTRGQQVTLSCSPISGHRSVSWYQQTPGQGLQFLFEYFSETQRNKGNFPGRFSGRQFSNSRSEMNVSTLELGDSALYLCASSPEGLLVGGELFFGEGSRLTVL.

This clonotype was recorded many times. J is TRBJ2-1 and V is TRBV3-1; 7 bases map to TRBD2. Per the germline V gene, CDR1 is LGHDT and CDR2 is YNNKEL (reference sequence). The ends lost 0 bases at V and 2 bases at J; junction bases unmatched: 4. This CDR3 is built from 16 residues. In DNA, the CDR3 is TGTGCCAGCAGCCAAGAAGCGCTAGCGGCCTACAATGAGCAGTTCTTC. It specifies CASSQEALAAYNEQFF.

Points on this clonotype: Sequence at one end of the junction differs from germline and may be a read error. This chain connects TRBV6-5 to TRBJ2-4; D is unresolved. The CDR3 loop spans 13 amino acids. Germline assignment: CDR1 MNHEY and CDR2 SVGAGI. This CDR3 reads CAGSYTARDIQYF. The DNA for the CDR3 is TGTGCCGGCAGTTATACAGCCCGAGACATTCAGTACTTC.

Written as DNA, the CDR3 is TGCAGTGCTAGAGACCGCCGCCTAGCGGGAAGCACCGGGGAGCTGTTTTTT. As protein: CSARDRRLAGSTGELFF. This sequence joins TRBV20-1 and TRBJ2-2; TRBD2 matches at 9 bases. The length of the CDR3 is 17 residues. CDR1 and CDR2 (germline): DFQATT, SNEGSKA (reference sequence). J lost 4 bases, V lost 0 bases, and 9 bases had no gene match.

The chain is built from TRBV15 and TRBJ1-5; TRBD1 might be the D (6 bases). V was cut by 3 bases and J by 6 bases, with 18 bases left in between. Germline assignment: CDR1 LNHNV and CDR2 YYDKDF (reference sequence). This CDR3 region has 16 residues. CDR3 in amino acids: CATSSPGGGHVQPQHF. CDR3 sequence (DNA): TGTGCCACCAGCAGTCCTGGGGGGGGACATGTTCAGCCCCAGCATTTT.

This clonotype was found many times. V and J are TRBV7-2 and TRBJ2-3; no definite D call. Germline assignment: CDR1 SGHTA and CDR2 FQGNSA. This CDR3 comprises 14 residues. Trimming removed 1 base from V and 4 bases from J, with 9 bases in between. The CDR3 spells CASSLGVQADTQYF. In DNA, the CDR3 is TGTGCCAGCAGCTTAGGGGTTCAAGCAGATACGCAGTATTTT.

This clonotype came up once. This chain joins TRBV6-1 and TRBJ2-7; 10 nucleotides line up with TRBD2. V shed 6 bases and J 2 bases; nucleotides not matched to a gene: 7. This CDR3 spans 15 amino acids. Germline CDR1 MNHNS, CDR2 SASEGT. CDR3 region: CASSWGTSATYEQYF. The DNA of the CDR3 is TGTGCCAGCAGCTGGGGGACTAGCGCCACCTACGAGCAGTACTTC.

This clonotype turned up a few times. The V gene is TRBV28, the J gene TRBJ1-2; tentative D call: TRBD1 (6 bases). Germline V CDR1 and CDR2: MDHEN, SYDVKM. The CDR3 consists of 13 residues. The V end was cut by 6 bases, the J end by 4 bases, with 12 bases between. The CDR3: CASSRAGAYGYTF. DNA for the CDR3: TGTGCCAGCAGCCGAGCAGGGGCCTATGGCTACACCTTC.

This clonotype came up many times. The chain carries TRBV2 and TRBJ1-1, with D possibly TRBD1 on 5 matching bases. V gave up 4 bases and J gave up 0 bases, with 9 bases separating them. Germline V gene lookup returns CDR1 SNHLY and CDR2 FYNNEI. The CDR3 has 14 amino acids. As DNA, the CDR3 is TGTGCCAGCAGTGTGGTGGGGGTGAACACTGAAGCTTTCTTT. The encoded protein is CASSVVGVNTEAFF.